A selection of T cell receptor beta chains follows, all from one sample in a study of T cells in Graves' hyperthyroidism and ophthalmopathy. TCRdb reprocessed the multiplex PCR reads via MiXCR and lists one record per CDR3 protein. Among approximately 520,000 distinct CDR3 sequences, 20% were seen once, and the ten largest hold around a quarter. Sequenced input: blood. Every receptor here comes from a man in his late teens or twenties with Graves' hyperthyroidism. Both conserved end residues are part of each CDR3. The D gene is left open where the match is weak. Size values are once, few and many counts, or a class for expanded clones, and some rows have none.

few,TRBJ1-1,.,TRBV20-1,TGCAGTGCTAGAGTGGGGTTCGCGGAGAACACTGAAGCTTTCTTT,CSARVGFAENTEAFF
.,TRBJ1-3,.,TRBV3-1,TGTGCCAGCAGCCAAGATGCTGGAAACACCATATATTTT,CASSQDAGNTIYF
many,TRBJ2-6,TRBD1,TRBV20-1,TGCAGTGCTACGGGGACAGCTGGGGCCAACGTCCTGACTTTC,CSATGTAGANVLTF
.,TRBJ2-2,.,TRBV14,TGTGCCAGCAGCCAATCGGGACAAAACACCGGGGAGCTGTTTTTT,CASSQSGQNTGELFF
many,TRBJ2-7,TRBD2,TRBV2,TGTGCCAGCAGTCTGGGGGGGTCCCCACTCTACGAGCAGTACTTC,CASSLGGSPLYEQYF
.,TRBJ1-2,.,TRBV2,TGTGCCAGCAGTTCAGGGTTAGACTATGGCTACACCTTC,CASSSGLDYGYTF
many,TRBJ1-2,.,TRBV28,TGTGCCAGCACCCTCGGGTTTAGGGGTTATGGCTACACCTTC,CASTLGFRGYGYTF
many,TRBJ2-4,.,TRBV7-8,TGTGCCAGCAGCTCATCCTGGGTCAGGGGCATTCAGTACTTC,CASSSSWVRGIQYF
.,TRBJ2-3,TRBD2,TRBV28,TGTGCCAGCAGAACAGCGGGGGGAGGTAAAGATACGCAGTATTTT,CASRTAGGGKDTQYF
.,TRBJ2-2,.,TRBV24-1,TGTGCCACCAGTGATTTGTTCTCACAGGGAGACACCGGGGAGCTGTTTTTT,CATSDLFSQGDTGELFF
many,TRBJ1-3,.,TRBV28,TGTGCCAGCAGTAGAAACACCATATATTTT,CASSRNTIYF
few,TRBJ1-2,.,TRBV13,TGTGCCAGCAGCTTAGCGGGGGCTCGGGCTAACTATGGCTACACCTTC,CASSLAGARANYGYTF
.,TRBJ1-5,.,TRBV6-2/TRBV6-3,TGTGCCAGCACCTATACTGGGACGGTCAGCAATCAGCCCCAGCATTTT,CASTYTGTVSNQPQHF
many,TRBJ1-2,.,TRBV24-1,TGTGCCACCAGTGACGCCGGCCTATTCCATGGCTACACCTTC,CATSDAGLFHGYTF
many,TRBJ1-5,.,TRBV5-1,TGCGCCAGCAGCTTGGATGCAGGGGAATATCAGCCCCAGCATTTT,CASSLDAGEYQPQHF
many,TRBJ1-5,TRBD1,TRBV2,TGTGCCAGCATCAGGGGGCCGGAGCAGCCCCAGCATTTT,CASIRGPEQPQHF
.,TRBJ2-2,.,TRBV10-3,TGTGCCATCAGTTTCTCCACCGGGACGAGTGCCGGGGAGCTGTTTTTT,CAISFSTGTSAGELFF
.,TRBJ2-5,.,TRBV7-9,TGTGCCAGCAGACTCGACGGGAACCAAGAGACCCAGTACTTC,CASRLDGNQETQYF
many,TRBJ2-7,.,TRBV7-9,TGTGCCAGCACCTCCCGGGGAGACTACGAGCAGTACTTC,CASTSRGDYEQYF
few,TRBJ2-7,.,TRBV11-2,TGTGCCAGCAGCTTAGACAGCGGACCCCCTTCCTACGAGCAGTACTTC,CASSLDSGPPSYEQYF
.,TRBJ2-3,.,TRBV12-3/TRBV12-4,TGTGCCAGCAGTTTTTACATTACCCACGACGTGCAGTATTTT,CASSFYITHDVQYF
many,TRBJ2-5,TRBD2,TRBV9,TGTGCCAGCAGCGTAACGGCGGGGGGGCTTGAGACCCAGTACTTC,CASSVTAGGLETQYF
many,TRBJ2-5,.,TRBV12-3/TRBV12-4,TGTGCCAGCAAGGGCGGAGAGACCCAGTACTTC,CASKGGETQYF
many,TRBJ1-3,TRBD1,TRBV2,TGTGCCAGCGGTACCGGGACAGGATCTGGAAACACCATATATTTT,CASGTGTGSGNTIYF
few,TRBJ1-3,.,TRBV9,TGTGCCAGCAGCTCGACGGTCTCGGGAAACACCATATATTTT,CASSSTVSGNTIYF
many,TRBJ1-2,.,TRBV5-5,TGTGCCAGCAGCTTGGGATGGGTACCCGGTGGCTACACCTTC,CASSLGWVPGGYTF
.,TRBJ1-3,.,TRBV7-2,TGTGCCAGCAGCACCCACTTGGACACCATATATTTT,CASSTHLDTIYF
many,TRBJ1-2,.,TRBV27,TGTGCCAGCAGTACACGGACGGGGAACTATGGCTACACCTTC,CASSTRTGNYGYTF
many,TRBJ1-3,.,TRBV7-9,TGTGCCAGCAGCTTCGTCAATGGAAACACCATATATTTT,CASSFVNGNTIYF
many,TRBJ2-6,.,TRBV7-6,TGTGCCAGCAGCTCACTGGGCCGAGGGGCTGGGGCCAACGTCCTGACTTTC,CASSSLGRGAGANVLTF
many,TRBJ2-7,TRBD2,TRBV5-1,TGCGCCAGCAGCTTGGGGCTAGCGGGACTCTACGAGCAGTACTTC,CASSLGLAGLYEQYF
few,TRBJ2-5,.,TRBV6-1,TGTGCCAGCTATTCCAGGGTAAACCAAGAGACCCAGTACTTC,CASYSRVNQETQYF
many,TRBJ2-5,.,TRBV4-2,TGTGCCAGCAGCCAAGAAGCAGGGCAAAGGGAGACCCAGTACTTC,CASSQEAGQRETQYF
many,TRBJ2-7,TRBD1,TRBV6-1,TGTGCCGGCCGGACAGGAGGAACCTACGAGCAGTACTTC,CAGRTGGTYEQYF
many,TRBJ1-1,.,TRBV14,TGTGCCAGCAGCCAGGCGTGGTACACTGAAGCTTTCTTT,CASSQAWYTEAFF
.,TRBJ2-7,.,TRBV15,TGTGCCACCAGCACAGTGGACAGTTACGAGCAGTACTTC,CATSTVDSYEQYF
.,TRBJ1-1,.,TRBV19,TGTGCCAGTAGTATGGGTAGGGTCTTGAACACTGAAGCTTTCTTT,CASSMGRVLNTEAFF
many,TRBJ1-5,.,TRBV27,TGTGCCAGCAGTCGTAATCAGGGGAGTAGAGGTCAGCCCCAGCATTTT,CASSRNQGSRGQPQHF
many,TRBJ1-2,.,TRBV2,TGTGCCAGCCCCCCTCGGACCCTCAATGGTGGCTACACCTTC,CASPPRTLNGGYTF
once,TRBJ2-7,.,TRBV27,TGTGCCAGCTCCCTGGGAGAGGGCCGAAACGAGCAGTACTTC,CASSLGEGRNEQYF
once,TRBJ1-2,.,TRBV6-1,TGTGCCAGCAGCCCATGGACCGAAAACTATGGCTACACCTTC,CASSPWTENYGYTF